The 22 T cell receptor beta chains given below trace back to one sample, sequenced in a study of glioma-infiltrating T cells after dendritic cell vaccination (dated by TCRdb to between 2015 and 2016). Reading the label with the study, this specimen's time point is: after dendritic cell vaccination, including at tumor progression/relapse. Preparation of the library involved the immunoSEQ multiplex PCR assay. TCRdb mirrors the immuneACCESS table, restricted to in-frame sequences. Some clones are absent from its copies; in checked studies, under half trace to an unresolved V gene, and the reason for the others is unknown. This sample has over 90,000 clones in its table, and around 80% of those were observed once. Of the sample, roughly 5.3% falls within the top ten clones. This specimen was blood, taken after dendritic cell vaccination. These receptors were obtained from a human donor with glioblastoma.

This clone occurred once. The chain couples TRBV9 to TRBJ2-1, with 10 bases matching TRBD2. V lost 4 bases and J lost 1; bases outside the gene matches: 2. The CDR3 sequence is 15 residues long. Germline V lookup: CDR1 SGDLS, CDR2 YYNGEE. The CDR3: CASSPGLASYNEQFF. DNA for the CDR3: TGTGCCAGCAGCCCGGGACTAGCGTCCTACAATGAGCAGTTCTTC. The full variable domain, rest sourced from reference TRBV9 and TRBJ2-1, is DSGVTQTPKHLITATGQRVTLRCSPRSGDLSVYWYQQSLDQGLQFLIQYYNGEERAKGNILERFSAQQFPDLHSELNLSSLELGDSALYFCASSPGLASYNEQFFGPGTRLTVL.

This clone has a handful of counts. The same CDR3 also results from other DNA sequences found in this sample. The genes are TRBV27 and TRBJ2-4; D possibly corresponds to TRBD2 (6 bases). The CDR3 has 14 residues. Per the germline V gene, CDR1 is MNHEY and CDR2 is SMNVEV (reference sequence). V gave up 4 bases and J gave up 0 bases, with 7 bases separating them. The CDR3 DNA reads TGTGCCAGCAGTTCGGGACTAGCCAAAAACATTCAGTACTTC. Protein sequence: CASSSGLAKNIQYF.

The V gene is TRBV7-3, the J gene TRBJ2-1; 15 bases map to TRBD2. CDR1 SGHTA and CDR2 FQGTGA come from the germline V gene. V lost 5 bases, J lost 8 bases, and 7 bases stayed unmatched. This CDR3 comprises 16 residues. The CDR3 nucleotides are TGTGCCAGCAGCCCCGGACTAGCGGGGGGGAGGTATGAGCAGTTCTTC. Amino acids: CASSPGLAGGRYEQFF.

The chain is built from TRBV9 and TRBJ2-3, with D possibly TRBD2 on 6 matching bases. This CDR3 contains 16 residues. Germline CDR1 SGDLS, CDR2 YYNGEE. V dropped 0 bases and J dropped 7 bases, with 18 bases sitting between them. CDR3 loop: CASSVEGGGGLYTQYF. The CDR3 nucleotides read TGTGCCAGCAGCGTAGAAGGTGGTGGAGGACTATATACGCAGTATTTT.

J is TRBJ1-5 and V is TRBV9, with D maybe TRBD1 (5 bases). The germline V and J ends were trimmed by 2 bases and 7 bases, with 16 bases remaining between them. CDR1 and CDR2 from the germline V gene are SGDLS and YYNGEE. The CDR3 consists of 15 residues. CDR3 amino acids: CASSVSPQGGQPQHF. CDR3 sequence (DNA): TGTGCCAGCAGCGTCTCACCTCAGGGTGGCCAGCCCCAGCATTTT.

The gene calls are TRBV18 and TRBJ1-2; D might be TRBD1 (5 bases). The V end lost 3 bases, the J end lost 0 bases, and 8 bases lay between the germline ends. CDR3 length: 14 amino acids. CDR1 is KGHSH and CDR2 is LQKENI in the germline V gene. This CDR3 is CASSPTDTNYGYTF. The CDR3 coding sequence is TGTGCCAGCTCACCGACAGATACTAACTATGGCTACACCTTC.

The gene calls are TRBV10-1 and TRBJ2-3; 9 nucleotides line up with TRBD2. CDR3 size: 15 residues. Trimming at V came to 2 bases and at J to 3 bases, leaving 3 bases not matched to a gene. CDR1 WNHNN and CDR2 SYGVQD come from the germline V gene (reference sequence). CDR3 sequence: CASSEAGGGTDTQYF. The DNA of the CDR3 is TGCGCCAGCAGTGAGGCGGGGGGGGGAACAGATACGCAGTATTTT.

This clone showed up just once. The chain recombines TRBV28 with TRBJ2-2; D not resolved. Germline loops: CDR1 MDHEN, CDR2 SYDVKM. This CDR3 comprises 16 residues. The germline V and J ends were trimmed by 2 bases and 2 bases, with 12 bases remaining between them. CDR3 amino acids: CASSLARAPNTGELFF. Written as DNA, the CDR3 is TGTGCCAGCAGTTTAGCCCGAGCCCCCAACACCGGGGAGCTGTTTTTT. The full variable domain, its missing parts supplied by reference TRBV28 and TRBJ2-2, is DVKVTQSSRYLVKRTGEKVFLECVQDMDHENMFWYRQDPGLGLRLIYFSYDVKMKEKGDIPEGYSVSREKKERFSLILESASTNQTSMYLCASSLARAPNTGELFFGEGSRLTVL.

This chain connects TRBV10-3 to TRBJ2-2, with 7 bases fitting TRBD1. Germline V gene data show CDR1 as ENHRY and CDR2 as SYGVKD. V lost 7 bases, J lost 0 bases, and 14 bases stayed unmatched. The CDR3 runs 18 residues. CDR3 coding DNA: TGTGCCATCACCCCTCGACCGGGACAGCAAACGAACACCGGGGAGCTGTTTTTT. Translating gives CAITPRPGQQTNTGELFF.

This clone showed up just once. The chain uses TRBV5-1 and TRBJ2-1; the D gene is possibly TRBD2 (5 bases). Trimming shortened V by 0 bases and J by 7 bases, and 23 bases separated the two germline ends. From germline, CDR1 is SGHRS and CDR2 YFSETQ. The CDR3 has 18 amino acids. The CDR3 is CASSLESAAHSVGNEQFF. For the CDR3, the DNA is TGCGCCAGCAGCTTGGAGTCAGCGGCCCACTCCGTGGGGAATGAGCAGTTCTTC. Together with reference TRBV5-1 and TRBJ2-1, the CDR3 gives the full variable domain: KAGVTQTPRYLIKTRGQQVTLSCSPISGHRSVSWYQQTPGQGLQFLFEYFSETQRNKGNFPGRFSGRQFSNSRSEMNVSTLELGDSALYLCASSLESAAHSVGNEQFFGPGTRLTVL.

The chain is built from TRBV28 and TRBJ1-2; 10 positions agree with TRBD1. CDR3 size: 15 residues. J gave up 8 bases and V 2 bases, and 8 bases lay outside the gene matches. Germline values: CDR1 MDHEN, CDR2 SYDVKM. For the CDR3, the DNA is TGTGCCAGCAGTTTACCCGACAGGGGGCTGAGGGGCTACACCTTC. It specifies CASSLPDRGLRGYTF.

The rearrangement joins TRBV19 to TRBJ1-2, with D unresolved. V gave up 3 bases and J gave up 8 bases, with 7 bases separating them. The germline V gene encodes CDR1 LNHDA and CDR2 SQIVND (reference sequence). The CDR3 totals 11 residues. The CDR3: CASSMELGYTF. The DNA of the CDR3 is TGTGCCAGTAGTATGGAGCTCGGCTACACCTTC.

The chain uses TRBV9 and TRBJ2-3; TRBD2 aligns across 16 bases. Germline lookup yields CDR1 SGDLS and CDR2 YYNGEE. The CDR3 covers 19 residues. Trimming took 0 bases from V and 0 from J; bases not matched to a gene: 4. The CDR3 DNA follows: TGTGCCAGCAGCGTAGAAGGGACTAGCGGGAGGGGTAGCACAGATACGCAGTATTTT. Its protein is CASSVEGTSGRGSTDTQYF.

The chain links TRBV9 to TRBJ2-2; 7 bases line up with TRBD1. The CDR3 totals 14 residues. Germline V gives CDR1 SGDLS, CDR2 YYNGEE. The ends lost 0 bases at V and 7 bases at J; junction bases unmatched: 3. In nucleotides, the CDR3 is TGTGCCAGCAGCGTAGGAGGGGGCCACGGGGAGCTGTTTTTT. It specifies CASSVGGGHGELFF.

The gene calls are TRBV13 and TRBJ2-7, with 10 positions matching TRBD1. The germline V gene encodes CDR1 PRHDT and CDR2 FYEKMQ (reference sequence). CDR3 length: 15 amino acids. The V gene end was trimmed by 5 bases and the J gene end by 6 bases; junction bases not matched to a gene: 10. Written as DNA, the CDR3 is TGTGCCAGCAGCCCTCAGGGACAGGGGAGGGGCGAGCAGTACTTC. Amino acid sequence: CASSPQGQGRGEQYF.

V and J are TRBV19 and TRBJ1-5; TRBD1 aligns across 7 bases. Trimming at V came to 7 bases and at J to 1 base, leaving 7 bases not matched to a gene. Germline lookup yields CDR1 LNHDA and CDR2 SQIVND (reference sequence). The CDR3 runs to 15 residues. In DNA, the CDR3 is TGTGCCAGTACACCGACAGGGAACAGCAATCAGCCCCAGCATTTT. As protein: CASTPTGNSNQPQHF.

The chain joins TRBV2 to TRBJ1-4; 10 bases line up with TRBD1. Germline CDR1 is SNHLY and CDR2 is FYNNEI. The length of the CDR3 is 14 residues. V lost 6 bases, J lost 6 bases, and 4 bases stayed unmatched. The CDR3 protein is CASRAGTGDEKLFF. Written as DNA, the CDR3 is TGTGCCAGCAGGGCCGGGACAGGGGATGAAAAACTGTTTTTT.

This chain uses TRBV7-3 with TRBJ2-5; 10 bases fit TRBD2. Germline trimming cut 6 bases from V and 4 bases from J; bases unmatched to any gene: 8. Looked up from germline, CDR1 is SGHTA and CDR2 is FQGTGA. CDR3 length equals 15 residues. The CDR3 DNA reads as TGTGCCAGCAGTCTGAGAGCGGGGGGGCCAGAGACCCAGTACTTC. Protein: CASSLRAGGPETQYF.

The chain is built from TRBV2 and TRBJ2-7; TRBD2 aligns across 10 bases. V was clipped by 5 bases and J by 3 bases; unmatched bases: 10. This CDR3 is built from 16 residues. Per the germline V gene, CDR1 is SNHLY and CDR2 is FYNNEI. The CDR3 coding sequence is TGTGCCAGCAGTACACTATCACTAGCGGGGTACTACGAGCAGTACTTC. Translating gives CASSTLSLAGYYEQYF. Drawing the rest from reference TRBV2 and TRBJ2-7, the complete variable domain is EPEVTQTPSHQVTQMGQEVILRCVPISNHLYFYWYRQILGQKVEFLVSFYNNEISEKSEIFDDQFSVERPDGSNFTLKIRSTKLEDSAMYFCASSTLSLAGYYEQYFGPGTRLTVT.

The V call is TRBV2, the J call TRBJ2-5, with 9 nucleotides matching TRBD2. Germline V gene lookup returns CDR1 SNHLY and CDR2 FYNNEI. This CDR3 comprises 15 residues. Losses at the gene ends were 3 bases for V and 2 bases for J; bases not matched to a gene: 4. The CDR3 bases are TGTGCCAGCAGTGACCTGGGACTAGCACAAGAGACCCAGTACTTC. It codes for CASSDLGLAQETQYF.

The genes are TRBV2 and TRBJ2-3; D not resolved. V lost 9 bases, J lost 5 bases, and 9 bases lay in between. The CDR3 runs to 11 residues. Germline assignment: CDR1 SNHLY and CDR2 FYNNEI. As DNA, the CDR3 is TGTGCCAGTACTTTAATAGATACGCAGTATTTT. It encodes CASTLIDTQYF. The entire variable domain, with the rest obtained from reference TRBV2 and TRBJ2-3, is as follows: EPEVTQTPSHQVTQMGQEVILRCVPISNHLYFYWYRQILGQKVEFLVSFYNNEISEKSEIFDDQFSVERPDGSNFTLKIRSTKLEDSAMYFCASTLIDTQYFGPGTRLTVL.

The V call is TRBV2, the J call TRBJ1-1, with D possibly being TRBD1 (6 bases). Germline V CDR1 and CDR2: SNHLY, FYNNEI. The CDR3 consists of 14 residues. With 5 bases removed from V and 0 bases from J, the gap between germline ends came to 10 bases. CDR3 residues: CASSTGFLNTEAFF. The CDR3 DNA is TGTGCCAGCAGTACAGGGTTTCTGAACACTGAAGCTTTCTTT.